The subject of this entry is one T cell receptor beta chain. The data stem from a study of blood T cell repertoires in COVID-19. Study-level background: PBMCs, B-cell-depleted T cells, or T cells provided the cDNA or gDNA that made up the material.

The CDR3 extends over 15 amino acids. V was trimmed by 6 bases and J by 5 bases, leaving 19 bases between them. Looked up from germline, CDR1 is SGHNT and CDR2 is YYREEE (reference sequence). Source study methods: Amplification of reference gene primers was used by the study to estimate nucleated cell counts. The assay was immunoSEQ multiplex PCR, and TCRdb's table has in-frame clones only and misses some. The V and J calls and clone size come from that table; D and trimming were worked out from the DNA. The profile shows 55,000 to 80,000 clones, 89% of them singletons. This chain uses TRBV5-4 with TRBJ2-3; D might be TRBD1 (5 bases). The receptor was isolated from a man aged 50-60 years with active COVID-19. The sequencing sample was made of peripheral blood. The DNA for the CDR3 is TGTGCCAGCAACCGAAGGGGTCAATCAGGAGATACGCAGTATTTT. As protein: CASNRRGQSGDTQYF.